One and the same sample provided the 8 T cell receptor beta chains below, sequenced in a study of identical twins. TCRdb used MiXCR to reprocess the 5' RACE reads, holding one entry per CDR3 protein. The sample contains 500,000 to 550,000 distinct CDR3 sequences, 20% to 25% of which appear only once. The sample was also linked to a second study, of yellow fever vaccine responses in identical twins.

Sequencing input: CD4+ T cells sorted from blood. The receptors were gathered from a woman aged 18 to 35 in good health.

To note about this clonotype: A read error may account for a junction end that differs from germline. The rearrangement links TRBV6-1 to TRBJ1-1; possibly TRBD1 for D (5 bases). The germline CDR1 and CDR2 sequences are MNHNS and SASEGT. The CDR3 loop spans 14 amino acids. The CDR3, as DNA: TGTGCCAGCACTGAAGGACACCTGAACACTGAAGCTTTCTTT. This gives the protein CASTEGHLNTEAFF.

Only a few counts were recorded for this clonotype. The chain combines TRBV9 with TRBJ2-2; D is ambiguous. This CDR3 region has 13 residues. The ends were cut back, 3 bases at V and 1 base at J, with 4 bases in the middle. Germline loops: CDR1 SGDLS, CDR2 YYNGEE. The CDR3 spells CASSDRNTGELFF. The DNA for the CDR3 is TGTGCCAGCAGCGACCGGAACACCGGGGAGCTGTTTTTT.

CDR3 bases: TGTGCCAGCAGCCCAACTAGTGCGGGGGCTTCTGAAGCTTTCTTT. Amino acid sequence: CASSPTSAGASEAFF. V is TRBV7-8 and J is TRBJ1-1, with D maybe TRBD1 (6 bases). Trimming stripped 5 bases from V and 6 bases from J, with 19 bases between. The CDR3 extends over 15 amino acids. Per germline, CDR1 SGHVS and CDR2 FQNEAQ.

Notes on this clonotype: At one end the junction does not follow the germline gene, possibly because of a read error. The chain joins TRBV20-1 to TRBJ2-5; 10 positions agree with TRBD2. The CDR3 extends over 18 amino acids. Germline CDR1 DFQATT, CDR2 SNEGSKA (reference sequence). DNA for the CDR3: TGCAGTGCCCTAGCAATAGGTCTAGCGGGAGTAGGGCAAGAGGCCCAGTACTTC. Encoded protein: CSALAIGLAGVGQEAQYF.

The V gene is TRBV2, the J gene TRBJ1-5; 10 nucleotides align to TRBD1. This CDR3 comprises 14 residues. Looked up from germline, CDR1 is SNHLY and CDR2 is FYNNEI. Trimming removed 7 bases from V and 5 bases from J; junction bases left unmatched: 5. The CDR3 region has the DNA TGTGCCAGCACCGAGGACAGGGGGGATCAGCCCCAGCATTTT. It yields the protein CASTEDRGDQPQHF.

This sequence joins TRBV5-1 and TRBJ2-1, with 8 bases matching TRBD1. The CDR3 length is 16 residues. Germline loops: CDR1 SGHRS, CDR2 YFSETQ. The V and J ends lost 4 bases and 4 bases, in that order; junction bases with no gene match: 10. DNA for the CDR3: TGCGCCAGCAGCGAGGGGGACAGGCTGAGTTACAATGAGCAGTTCTTC. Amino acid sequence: CASSEGDRLSYNEQFF.

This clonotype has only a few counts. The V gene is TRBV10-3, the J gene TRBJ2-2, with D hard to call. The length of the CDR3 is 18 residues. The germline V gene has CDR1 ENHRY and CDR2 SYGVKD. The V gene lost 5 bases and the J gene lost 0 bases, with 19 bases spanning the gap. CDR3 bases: TGTGCCATCAGTTTACGCCTCTCTATGGCGTCGAACACCGGGGAGCTGTTTTTT. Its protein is CAISLRLSMASNTGELFF.

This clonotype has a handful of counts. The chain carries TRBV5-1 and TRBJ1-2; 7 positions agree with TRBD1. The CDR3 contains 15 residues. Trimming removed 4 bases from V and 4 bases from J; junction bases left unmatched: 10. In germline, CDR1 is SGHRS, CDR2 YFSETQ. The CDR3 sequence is CASSVDRPEIYGYTF. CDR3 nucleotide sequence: TGCGCCAGCAGCGTGGACAGGCCTGAAATCTATGGCTACACCTTC.